Shown below are 30 T cell receptor beta chains from a single sample sequenced in a study of CD8 T cells in Susac syndrome. Random-hexamer reverse transcription was applied to roughly 0.45 to 1 ug RNA. TCRdb fed the immunoSEQ multiplex PCR reads into MiXCR, producing one record per CDR3 protein. The sample carries 130,000 to 150,000 distinct CDR3 sequences, less than 95% recorded once. The material sequenced was CD4+ T cells from PBMCs. The receptors originated from a human donor in good health.

The rearrangement links TRBV3-1 to TRBJ1-3, with D uncertain. The germline V and J ends were trimmed by 3 bases and 4 bases, with 13 bases remaining between them. This CDR3 region has 15 residues. The germline V gene has CDR1 LGHDT and CDR2 YNNKEL (reference sequence). This CDR3 reads CASSQALLLGNTIYF. Here the CDR3 DNA reads TGTGCCAGCAGCCAGGCCCTACTTTTAGGAAACACCATATATTTT.

The chain uses TRBV20-1 and TRBJ2-5, with 9 nucleotides matching TRBD1. There are 14 residues in the CDR3. V was pared by 6 bases and J by 4 bases, with 9 bases of the junction left unmatched. The germline CDR1 and CDR2 sequences are DFQATT and SNEGSKA (reference sequence). The CDR3 DNA follows: TGCAGTGCACTACTGGGACAGGGTAGAGAGACCCAGTACTTC. Its protein is CSALLGQGRETQYF.

The chain joins TRBV23-1 to TRBJ2-5; D unclear. TRBV23-1 is labeled an ORF, and its function is uncertain. The CDR3 length is 11 residues. The germline V and J ends were trimmed by 6 bases and 5 bases, with 7 bases remaining between them. The CDR3 loop is CASRRFETQYF. The CDR3 region has the DNA TGCGCCAGCAGACGGTTTGAGACCCAGTACTTC.

The genes are TRBV3-1 and TRBJ1-1; tentatively, D is TRBD1 (5 bases). Trimming cost V 2 bases and J 5 bases, with 15 bases left between them. Looked up from germline, CDR1 is LGHDT and CDR2 is YNNKEL (reference sequence). CDR3 length: 15 amino acids. CDR3 residues: CASSQRTWGGTEAFF. CDR3 sequence (DNA): TGTGCCAGCAGCCAAAGGACGTGGGGGGGTACTGAAGCTTTCTTT.

The J gene is TRBJ2-7, the V gene TRBV7-8, with a tentative D call TRBD1 (6 bases). The CDR3 has 14 amino acids. CDR1 and CDR2 from the germline V gene are SGHVS and FQNEAQ. Trimming shortened V by 5 bases and J by 6 bases, and 17 bases separated the two germline ends. The CDR3 nucleotides read TGTGCCAGCAGCCAACCACAGGGTTGGGGCGAGCAGTACTTC. Encoded protein: CASSQPQGWGEQYF.

The chain has TRBV20-1 and TRBJ1-2; 10 nucleotides match TRBD1. There are 16 residues in the CDR3. With V trimmed by 3 bases and J by 3 bases, 10 bases remained unmatched. Germline values: CDR1 DFQATT, CDR2 SNEGSKA (reference sequence). This chain's CDR3 is CSARERQGALDYGYTF. The CDR3, as DNA: TGCAGTGCTAGGGAGCGACAGGGGGCGCTGGACTATGGCTACACCTTC.

The chain links TRBV5-6 to TRBJ2-7, with D tentatively TRBD1 (6 bases). With 0 bases removed from V and 2 bases from J, the gap between germline ends came to 15 bases. CDR1 and CDR2 from the germline V gene are SGHDT and YYEEEE. The CDR3 loop spans 16 amino acids. The CDR3 spells CASSLDRVRIPYEQYF. DNA for the CDR3: TGTGCCAGCAGCTTGGACAGGGTAAGGATCCCCTACGAGCAGTACTTC.

The genes are TRBV24-1 and TRBJ2-7; 10 bases agree with TRBD2. J lost 5 bases, V lost 3 bases, and 6 bases had no gene match. In germline, CDR1 is KGHDR, CDR2 SFDVKD. The CDR3 consists of 15 residues. CDR3 loop: CATSDASGSIDEQYF. For the CDR3, the DNA is TGTGCCACCAGTGATGCTAGCGGGAGTATCGACGAGCAGTACTTC.

The rearrangement joins TRBV5-4 to TRBJ2-3, with 8 positions matching TRBD1. The V gene end was trimmed by 5 bases and the J gene end by 3 bases; junction bases not matched to a gene: 11. Germline V gives CDR1 SGHNT, CDR2 YYREEE (reference sequence). The CDR3 contains 16 residues. The CDR3 bases are TGTGCCAGCAGACTAGGACAGGGAGTTGTGACAGATACGCAGTATTTT. It codes for CASRLGQGVVTDTQYF.

The V gene is TRBV30, the J gene TRBJ2-7; no clear D. The CDR3 covers 14 residues. Germline CDR1 GTSNPN, CDR2 SVGIG (reference sequence). V was cut by 0 bases and J by 0 bases, with 9 bases left in between. CDR3 in DNA: TGTGCCTGGAGTGTAAGGGCGTACTCCTACGAGCAGTACTTC. Translated, it gives CAWSVRAYSYEQYF.

The rearrangement links TRBV10-3 to TRBJ1-2; 7 positions agree with TRBD1. Trimming at V came to 6 bases and at J to 8 bases, leaving 12 bases not matched to a gene. Germline V gene lookup returns CDR1 ENHRY and CDR2 SYGVKD. The length of the CDR3 is 14 residues. The CDR3 loop is CAISPLAQGGGYTF. Written as DNA, the CDR3 is TGTGCCATCAGCCCTCTGGCCCAGGGGGGCGGCTACACCTTC.

The chain couples TRBV12-3 or TRBV12-4 to TRBJ2-7; D may be TRBD1 or TRBD2 (5 bases each). V was cut by 8 bases and J by 3 bases, with 14 bases left in between. CDR3 length: 13 amino acids. The CDR3 loop reads CASGRDHRYEQYF. CDR3 coding DNA: TGTGCCAGCGGCCGGGACCATCGCTACGAGCAGTACTTC.

The chain couples TRBV7-2 to TRBJ1-1, with 7 bases matching TRBD1. The CDR3 runs 13 residues. From germline, CDR1 is SGHTA and CDR2 FQGNSA. The V gene end was trimmed by 5 bases and the J gene end by 6 bases; junction bases not matched to a gene: 6. CDR3 region: CASSRQGRAEAFF. The CDR3 coding sequence is TGTGCCAGCAGCCGACAGGGAAGGGCTGAAGCTTTCTTT.

This sequence joins TRBV4-1 and TRBJ2-7; 10 bases map to TRBD2. CDR1 and CDR2 from the germline V gene are MGHRA and YSYEKL. V trimming: 4 bases; J trimming: 1 base; junction bases outside the gene matches: 19. The CDR3 covers 20 residues. The CDR3 loop is CASSRETIPGLAGASYEQYF. The DNA of the CDR3 is TGCGCCAGCAGCCGAGAAACCATCCCGGGCCTAGCGGGAGCGTCCTACGAGCAGTACTTC.

The chain has TRBV5-1 and TRBJ1-2; TRBD1 agrees at 11 bases. The V gene's germline CDR1 is SGHRS and CDR2 YFSETQ. This CDR3 is built from 14 residues. V gave up 0 bases and J gave up 8 bases; unmatched junction bases: 3. CDR3 DNA: TGCGCCAGCAGCTTGGCAGGGACAGGGGGAGGCTACACCTTC. This translates into CASSLAGTGGGYTF. The complete variable domain, with remaining parts taken from reference TRBV5-1 and TRBJ1-2, reads KAGVTQTPRYLIKTRGQQVTLSCSPISGHRSVSWYQQTPGQGLQFLFEYFSETQRNKGNFPGRFSGRQFSNSRSEMNVSTLELGDSALYLCASSLAGTGGGYTFGSGTRLTVV.

This chain links TRBV6-4 with TRBJ2-1, with D uncertain. The length of the CDR3 is 15 residues. V was cut by 6 bases and J by 0 bases, with 12 bases left in between. In germline, CDR1 is MRHNA, CDR2 SNTAGT. The CDR3 sequence is CASSSRAGSYNEQFF. The CDR3 region has the DNA TGTGCCAGCAGCTCTCGGGCAGGCTCCTACAATGAGCAGTTCTTC.

The rearrangement links TRBV7-9 to TRBJ2-3; either TRBD1 or TRBD2 may supply D (5 bases each). CDR3 length: 15 residues. CDR1 is SEHNR, CDR2 FQNEAQ, per germline (reference sequence). Trimming shortened V by 1 base and J by 2 bases, and 10 bases separated the two germline ends. The CDR3 DNA is TGTGCCAGCAGCTTAGGGGACCGGGACACAGATACGCAGTATTTT. This gives the protein CASSLGDRDTDTQYF. The full variable domain, with the rest looked up from reference TRBV7-9 and TRBJ2-3, is DTGVSQNPRHKITKRGQNVTFRCDPISEHNRLYWYRQTLGQGPEFLTYFQNEAQLEKSRLLSDRFSAERPKGSFSTLEIQRTEQGDSAMYLCASSLGDRDTDTQYFGPGTRLTVL.

The chain joins TRBV4-1 to TRBJ1-2; TRBD1 matches at 9 bases. The junction had 8 bases not matched to a gene; V was cut back by 1 base and J by 5 bases. The CDR3 covers 16 residues. Germline CDR1 reads MGHRA; CDR2 reads YSYEKL. CDR3 DNA sequence: TGCGCCAGCAGCCAAGGCCAGACAGGGGGACTTTATGGCTACACCTTC. It is translated as CASSQGQTGGLYGYTF.

The V and J genes are TRBV9 and TRBJ1-1; D not resolved. The germline V gene has CDR1 SGDLS and CDR2 YYNGEE. V dropped 2 bases and J dropped 0 bases, with 8 bases sitting between them. The CDR3 runs 14 residues. CDR3 residues: CASSVDMMNTEAFF. CDR3 coding DNA: TGTGCCAGCAGCGTCGACATGATGAACACTGAAGCTTTCTTT.

The V and J genes are TRBV20-1 and TRBJ1-5; D is undetermined. Germline lookup yields CDR1 DFQATT and CDR2 SNEGSKA (reference sequence). There are 14 residues in the CDR3. The ends were cut back, 2 bases at V and 2 bases at J, with 10 bases in the middle. As DNA, the CDR3 is TGCAGTGCTAGACGACCTACGGGCAATCAGCCCCAGCATTTT. Protein: CSARRPTGNQPQHF.

The rearrangement links TRBV28 to TRBJ2-7; D call uncertain. The V and J ends lost 8 bases and 2 bases respectively, with 10 bases between them. Germline CDR1 is MDHEN and CDR2 is SYDVKM. The CDR3 spans 12 residues. CDR3 region: CASLDTTYEQYF. DNA of the CDR3: TGTGCCAGCCTCGACACTACCTACGAGCAGTACTTC.

This chain uses TRBV30 with TRBJ2-4, with D hard to call. Germline V gene sequence: CDR1 GTSNPN, CDR2 SVGIG (reference sequence). Trimming pared 1 base from V and 0 bases from J, leaving 7 bases between. This CDR3 has 14 residues. CDR3 nucleotide sequence: TGTGCCTGGAGTGGGTCCCTAGCCAAAAACATTCAGTACTTC. Its protein is CAWSGSLAKNIQYF.

This clonotype was seen a handful of times. V usage is TRBV18 and J usage is TRBJ1-2; D gene uncertain. This CDR3 is built from 12 residues. Trimming took off 3 bases at V and 6 bases at J, with 8 bases between the two ends. The V gene's germline CDR1 is KGHSH and CDR2 LQKENI. The CDR3 loop reads CASSPEGDGYTF. The CDR3 nucleotides read TGTGCCAGCTCACCGGAGGGTGATGGCTACACCTTC.

CDR3 in amino acids: CASSDEGTSGKNEQFF. DNA of the CDR3: TGTGCCAGCAGTGATGAGGGGACTAGCGGGAAGAATGAGCAGTTCTTC. The J gene is TRBJ2-1, the V gene TRBV25-1, with 13 nucleotides matching TRBD2. The V gene's germline CDR1 is MGHDK and CDR2 SYGVNS. The trim removed 3 bases at V and 7 bases at J, leaving 6 bases unmatched. The CDR3 totals 16 residues. Full variable domain (remainder filled in from reference TRBV25-1 and TRBJ2-1): EADIYQTPRYLVIGTGKKITLECSQTMGHDKMYWYQQDPGMELHLIHYSYGVNSTEKGDLSSESTVSRIRTEHFPLTLESARPSHTSQYLCASSDEGTSGKNEQFFGPGTRLTVL.

The chain combines TRBV30 with TRBJ2-7, with 8 bases aligning to TRBD2. The germline CDR1 and CDR2 sequences are GTSNPN and SVGIG (reference sequence). J was trimmed by 1 base and V by 0 bases; bases with no gene match: 11. The CDR3 has 17 amino acids. The CDR3 nucleotides read TGTGCCTGGAGTGTACGAGGGCTAGCGGGCAAGTCCTACGAGCAGTACTTC. Amino acids: CAWSVRGLAGKSYEQYF.

The CDR3 DNA reads as TGTGCCAGCAGTTACTCAAGCGGGAGGCAGAACTACGAGCAGTACTTC. It encodes CASSYSSGRQNYEQYF. The genes are TRBV6-6 and TRBJ2-7; 9 nucleotides line up with TRBD2. J lost 3 bases, V lost 0 bases, and 6 bases had no gene match. In germline, CDR1 is MNHNY, CDR2 SVGAGI (reference sequence). CDR3 length: 16 residues.

The V call is TRBV5-4, the J call TRBJ1-1; 7 bases are a match to TRBD1. This CDR3 is built from 15 residues. Germline loops: CDR1 SGHNT, CDR2 YYREEE (reference sequence). V lost 3 bases and J lost 1; bases outside the gene matches: 6. Here the CDR3 reads CASSSQTGSNTEAFF. For the CDR3, the DNA is TGTGCCAGCAGCTCCCAGACAGGGTCGAACACTGAAGCTTTCTTT.

The rearrangement uses TRBV5-1 and TRBJ1-1; D gene uncertain. Trimming left V 0 bases short and J 11 bases short, with 11 bases between. CDR1 is SGHRS, CDR2 YFSETQ, per germline. The CDR3 runs to 12 residues. The DNA of the CDR3 is TGCGCCAGCAGCTTGGGGGAAGCGGGGGCTTTCTTT. This gives the protein CASSLGEAGAFF.

This chain links TRBV5-1 with TRBJ2-7; D possibly uses TRBD1 or TRBD2 (5 bases each). V lost 0 bases and J lost 1, with 14 bases in between. Germline V lookup: CDR1 SGHRS, CDR2 YFSETQ. This CDR3 has 16 residues. CDR3 coding DNA: TGCGCCAGCAGCTTGGTGGGGGTCACGCAATCCTACGAGCAGTACTTC. Protein sequence: CASSLVGVTQSYEQYF.

J is TRBJ2-5 and V is TRBV25-1; 9 nucleotides align to TRBD1. Germline values: CDR1 MGHDK, CDR2 SYGVNS. The CDR3 totals 15 residues. With 5 bases clipped from V and 5 bases from J, the junction kept 9 bases outside the gene matches. This chain's CDR3 is CASSWGDRDYETQYF. As DNA, the CDR3 is TGTGCCAGCAGTTGGGGGGACAGGGACTACGAGACCCAGTACTTC.